This entry describes one T cell receptor beta chain. The data originate from a study of blood T cell repertoires in COVID-19. The wider study: Samples came from the United States, Italy and Spain, spanning acute and convalescent COVID-19.

CDR3 size: 14 residues. The V end lost 5 bases, the J end lost 3 bases, and 11 bases lay between the germline ends. Germline V CDR1 and CDR2: SEHNR, FQNEAQ (reference sequence). Profiling relied on immunoSEQ multiplex PCR, and the TCRdb table lists in-frame clones only, not all of them. This table holds about 150,000 clones, roughly 80% found once. The genes are TRBV7-9 and TRBJ2-4, with D possibly matching TRBD2 (6 bases). Input material: peripheral blood. This TCR was recovered from a woman aged 80 or over with COVID-19, enrolled during active disease. The CDR3 spells CASSLVGGKNIQYF. CDR3 DNA sequence: TGTGCCAGCAGCCTCGTCGGGGGCAAAAACATTCAGTACTTC.